This TCR beta chain is from a study of T cells in Graves' hyperthyroidism and ophthalmopathy. Study conclusions and caveats: Most thyroid clonotypes expanded above 0.001 were also detected in blood.

This clonotype showed up many times. The antigen is not known. The study defined stable Graves' hyperthyroidism as no ophthalmopathy progression within 18 months. Diagnostic decisions used clinical symptoms, serum thyroxine and TRAb, thyroid ultrasound and orbital computed tomography. Trimming removed 0 bases from V and 0 bases from J, with 12 bases in between. CDR1 is MGHRA and CDR2 is YSYEKL in the germline V gene. This CDR3 comprises 16 residues. Amplified regions were TCR beta CDR3 sequences from RNA transcripts. TCR CDR3 underwent first-round RT-PCR with the HTBI primer set. TCRdb reprocessed the multiplex PCR reads via MiXCR and lists one record per CDR3 protein. In the table there are around 340,000 distinct CDR3 sequences, 16% of which are singletons.

The TCR originated in a man aged 30 to 45 with Graves' hyperthyroidism. V gene TRBV4-1 combines with J gene TRBJ2-7; TRBD2 is a possible D gene (5 bases). Input material: blood. The CDR3 DNA reads TGCGCCAGCAGCCAAGAAAGCGAAGCGGCCTCCTACGAGCAGTACTTC. It yields the protein CASSQESEAASYEQYF.